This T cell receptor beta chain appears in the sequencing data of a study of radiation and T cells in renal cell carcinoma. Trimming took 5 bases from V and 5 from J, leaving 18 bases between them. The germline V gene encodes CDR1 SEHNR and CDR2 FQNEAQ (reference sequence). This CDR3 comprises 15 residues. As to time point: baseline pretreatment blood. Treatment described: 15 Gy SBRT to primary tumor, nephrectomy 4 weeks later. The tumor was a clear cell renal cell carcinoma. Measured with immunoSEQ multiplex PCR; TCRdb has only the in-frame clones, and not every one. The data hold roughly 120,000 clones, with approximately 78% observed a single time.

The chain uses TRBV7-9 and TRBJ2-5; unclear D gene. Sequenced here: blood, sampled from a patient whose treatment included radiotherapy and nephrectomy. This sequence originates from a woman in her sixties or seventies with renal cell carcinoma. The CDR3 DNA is TGTGCCAGCAGCCCTAAGGGCCAGTCCGCGGAGACCCAGTACTTC. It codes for CASSPKGQSAETQYF.